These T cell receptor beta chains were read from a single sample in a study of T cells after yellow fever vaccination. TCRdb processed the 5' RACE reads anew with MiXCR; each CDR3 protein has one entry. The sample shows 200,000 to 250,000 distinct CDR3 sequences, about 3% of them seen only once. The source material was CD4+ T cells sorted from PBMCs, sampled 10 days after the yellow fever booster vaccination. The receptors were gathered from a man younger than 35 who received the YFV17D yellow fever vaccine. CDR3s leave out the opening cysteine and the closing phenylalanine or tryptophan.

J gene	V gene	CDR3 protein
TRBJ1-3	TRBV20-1	SARVGVAGNTIY
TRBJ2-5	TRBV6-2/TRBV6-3	ASSTGTSGAGETQY
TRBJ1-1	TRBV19	ASSMGTGKSEAF
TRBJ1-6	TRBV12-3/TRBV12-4	ASSGTANSPLH
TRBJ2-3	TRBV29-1	SVVGGRRLDTDTQY
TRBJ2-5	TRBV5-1	ASSYPGGGETQY
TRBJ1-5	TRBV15	ATSRDPTVGNQPQH
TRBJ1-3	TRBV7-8	ASRPLSGKNTIY
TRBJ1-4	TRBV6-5	ASRSGGRDEKLF
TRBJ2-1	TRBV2	ASSSTGTSLF
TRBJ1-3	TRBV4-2	ASSQDRDTNSGNTIY
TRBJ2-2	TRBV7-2	ASSPTNTGELF
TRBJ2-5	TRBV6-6	ASSPDPGGETQY
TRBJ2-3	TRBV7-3	ASSLKLAGTDTQY
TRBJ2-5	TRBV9	ASSAPGLAIETQY
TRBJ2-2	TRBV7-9	ASSSSERTGELF
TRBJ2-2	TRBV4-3	ASSQDSRTGSTGELF
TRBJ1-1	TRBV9	ASSIQPNTEAF
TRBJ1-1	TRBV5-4	ASSSEIWTGPNTEAF
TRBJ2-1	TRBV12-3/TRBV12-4	ASLLGAGLKPAEQF
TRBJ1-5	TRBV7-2	ASSSQGGSNQPQH
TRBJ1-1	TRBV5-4	ATVDRGTSHTEAF
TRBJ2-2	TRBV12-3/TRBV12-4	ASSWRGELF
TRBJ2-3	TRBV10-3	AISESLGTSVSTDTQY
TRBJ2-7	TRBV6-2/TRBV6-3	ASSPLTGYYEQY
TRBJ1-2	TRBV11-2	ASSLDRGIYGYT
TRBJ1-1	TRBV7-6	ASSPDRGRAF
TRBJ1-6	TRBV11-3	ASSDRNSPLH
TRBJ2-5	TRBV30	AWTQEETQY
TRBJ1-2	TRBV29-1	SVVSGGYT
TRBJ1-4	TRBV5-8	ASSPGRGTGIEKLF
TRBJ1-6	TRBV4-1	ASSPPLAPLH
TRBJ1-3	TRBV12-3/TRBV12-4	ASRASGRGNTIY
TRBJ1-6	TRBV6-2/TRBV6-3	ASSAGQGGNSPLH
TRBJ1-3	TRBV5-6	ASSITSGNTIY
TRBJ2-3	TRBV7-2	ASSLQEGPTDTQY
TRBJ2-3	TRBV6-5	ASMRDRGRTDTQY
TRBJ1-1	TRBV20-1	SASLRHTEAF
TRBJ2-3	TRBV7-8	ASSFERGPNTDTQY
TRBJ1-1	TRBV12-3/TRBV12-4	ASSLLQLEAF
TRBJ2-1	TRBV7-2	ASSSYGGRGNEQF
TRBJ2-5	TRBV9	ASSARAWGVQETQY
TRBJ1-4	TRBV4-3	ASSQDRRDSEKLF
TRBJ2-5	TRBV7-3	ASSIRLAETQY
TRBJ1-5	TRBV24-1	ATSESGRGDNQPQH
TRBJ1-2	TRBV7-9	ASSRGQGPYGYT
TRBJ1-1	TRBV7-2	ASSLARVNTEAF
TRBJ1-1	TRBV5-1	ASSLDRGSTEAF
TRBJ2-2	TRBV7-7	ASSPGGRNTGELF
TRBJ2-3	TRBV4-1	ASSQLPGLASTTDTQY
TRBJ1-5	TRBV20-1	SAITVRGSNQPQH
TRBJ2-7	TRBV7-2	ASSFGPIDEQY
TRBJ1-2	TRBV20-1	SADGTGGGASGYGYT